This T cell receptor (beta chain) was documented in a study of CD8+ T cells in alopecia areata. Study-level findings and limits: Higher clonality than in normal scalp was seen in lesional scalp, especially alopecia totalis/universalis.

With respect to this clone: What it binds is not known.

The sequencing template was cDNA reverse transcribed from extracted RNA. Generated by immunoSEQ multiplex PCR, the TCRdb table keeps only in-frame clones and is missing some. Of 45,000 to 70,000 clones listed, over 95% were seen once; the top ten hold approximately 24%. Trimming at V came to 4 bases and at J to 3 bases, leaving 8 bases not matched to a gene. CDR1 and CDR2 from the germline V gene are LGHNA and YSLEER. This CDR3 contains 16 residues. This rearrangement joins TRBV4-3 to TRBJ2-1, with 8 bases aligning to TRBD2. This clonotype was obtained from a human donor with alopecia areata. This material consisted of CD8+ T cells sorted from blood, taken at week 0. The chain's CDR3 is CASSLEASGYYNEQFF. The CDR3 nucleotides read TGCGCCAGCAGCCTGGAGGCTAGCGGGTACTACAATGAGCAGTTCTTC.